The T cell receptor beta chain under discussion was sequenced for a study of blood T cell repertoires in COVID-19 (dated by TCRdb to between 2020 and 2021). About the study as a whole: Collaborator samples came from the United States, Italy and Spain and covered acute and convalescent phases of COVID-19. The prospective study material was composed of cDNA or gDNA derived from T cells, B-cell-depleted T cells, or PBMCs. Deeply sampled blood TCRbeta repertoires from subjects exposed to, actively infected with, or recovered from COVID-19 were included in the dataset. A freely available public database, intended as a resource for researchers studying the immune response to SARS-CoV-2, is where the repertoires were released. The samples were drawn from two sources: the first 160 participants of the ongoing ImmuneRACE study, and 950 to 1,500 subjects contributed by 6 global collaborators. Sample metadata almost always included a de-identified subject ID, COVID-19 status, age in years and sex. Where HLA class I and class II types were available, the types were taken from metadata supplied by the sample provider, not from assay-based typing.

The immunoSEQ Assay, a bias-controlled multiplex PCR, was used to amplify TCRbeta CDR3 regions from genomic DNA. The study's processing was this. The number of nucleated cells in each sample was estimated by amplification of reference gene primers within the assay. To quantify the absolute abundance of each unique TCRbeta CDR3 rearrangement, sequence reads were collapsed and filtered. Productive Simpson clonality was computed per sample as the square root of Simpson's diversity index over productive rearrangements. TCRdb carries this immuneACCESS record with in-frame sequences only. Its versions omit some clonotypes, under half of them owing to an unresolved V gene in the studies checked, with the rest unexplained. For V, J and clone size, that table is used; D and trimming come from the DNA. In all, the sample holds 100,000 or so clones, and roughly 80% of those were seen once. Of the sample, approximately 19% is held by the ten largest clones.

Results and caveats for the whole study, not just this receptor: How much clinical and demographic metadata was included differed by source and by participant, and the metadata was provided uncurated.

Whole blood was collected in K2EDTA tubes by collaborating institutions according to the institutions' own protocols. Collaborator samples were shipped for TCRbeta analysis as frozen whole blood, isolated PBMCs, or DNA extracted from either sample type. This clone appeared a few times. This receptor's antigen is unknown. Base qualities were left out, and no much larger clone turns up one base away. The sequence came from an older woman with acute or convalescent COVID-19. The sequenced material came from peripheral blood.

Here the CDR3 is given as CASSPISGEGSGNTIYF. The bases are TGCGCCAGCAGCCCTATTTCGGGGGAAGGATCTGGAAACACCATATATTTT. Here the chain combines TRBV5-1 and TRBJ1-3; the D gene is possibly TRBD1, with 5 bases matching. V was cut back by 4 bases and J by 1 base, leaving a gap of 18 bases between them. The CDR3, cysteine through phenylalanine, is 17 amino acids long. Just CDR3 DNA is preserved here, 51 bases in frame from base 1. Via the germline V gene, CDR1 is SGHRS and CDR2 YFSETQ.